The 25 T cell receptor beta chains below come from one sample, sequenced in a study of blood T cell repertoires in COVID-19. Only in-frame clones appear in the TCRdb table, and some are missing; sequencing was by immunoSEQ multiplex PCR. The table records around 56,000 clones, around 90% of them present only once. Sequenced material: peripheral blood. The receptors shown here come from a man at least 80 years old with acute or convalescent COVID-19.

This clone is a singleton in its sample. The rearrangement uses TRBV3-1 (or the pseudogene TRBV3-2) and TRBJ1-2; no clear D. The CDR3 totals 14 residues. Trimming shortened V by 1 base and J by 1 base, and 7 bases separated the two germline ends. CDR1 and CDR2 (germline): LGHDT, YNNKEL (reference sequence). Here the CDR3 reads CASSQGGGNYGYTF. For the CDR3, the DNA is TGTGCCAGCAGCCAAGGGGGAGGTAACTATGGCTACACCTTC.

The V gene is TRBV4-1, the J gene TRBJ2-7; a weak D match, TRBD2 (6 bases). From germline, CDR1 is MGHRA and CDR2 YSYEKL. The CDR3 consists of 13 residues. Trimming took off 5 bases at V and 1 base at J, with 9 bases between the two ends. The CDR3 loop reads CASSVGTSYEQYF. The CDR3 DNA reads TGCGCCAGCAGCGTCGGGACTTCCTACGAGCAGTACTTC.

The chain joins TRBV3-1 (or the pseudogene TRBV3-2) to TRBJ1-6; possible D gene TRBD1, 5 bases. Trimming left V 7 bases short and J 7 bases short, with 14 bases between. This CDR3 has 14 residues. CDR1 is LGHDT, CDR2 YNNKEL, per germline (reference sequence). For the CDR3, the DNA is TGTGCCAGCACCAGACAGCCCTTGAATTCACCCCTCCACTTT. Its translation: CASTRQPLNSPLHF.

The CDR3 is CASSLAWTGGSGELFF. In nucleotides, the CDR3 is TGTGCCAGCAGCTTAGCCTGGACAGGGGGCAGCGGGGAGCTGTTTTTT. The chain carries TRBV7-2 and TRBJ2-2, with 11 bases fitting TRBD1. CDR3 length equals 16 residues. Germline values: CDR1 SGHTA, CDR2 FQGNSA. V lost 0 bases, J lost 7 bases, and 4 bases stayed unmatched.

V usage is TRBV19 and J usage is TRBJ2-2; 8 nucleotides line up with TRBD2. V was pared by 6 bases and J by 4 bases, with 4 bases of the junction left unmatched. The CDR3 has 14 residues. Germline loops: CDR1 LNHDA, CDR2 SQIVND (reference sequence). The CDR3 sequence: CASREAGVTGELFF. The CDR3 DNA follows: TGTGCCAGTAGGGAAGCGGGGGTCACCGGGGAGCTGTTTTTT.

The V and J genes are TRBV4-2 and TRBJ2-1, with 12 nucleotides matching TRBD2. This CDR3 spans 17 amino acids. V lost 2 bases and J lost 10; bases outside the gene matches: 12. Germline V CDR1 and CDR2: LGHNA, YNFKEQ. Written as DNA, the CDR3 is TGTGCCAGCAGCCAACACCGACTAGCGGGGGAGAGGGCCGAGCAGTTCTTC. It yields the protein CASSQHRLAGERAEQFF.

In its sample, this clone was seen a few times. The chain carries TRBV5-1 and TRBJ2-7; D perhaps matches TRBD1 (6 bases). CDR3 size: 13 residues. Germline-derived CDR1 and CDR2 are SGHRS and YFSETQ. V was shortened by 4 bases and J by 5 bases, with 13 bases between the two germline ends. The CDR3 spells CASSNTGSNEQYF. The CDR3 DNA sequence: TGCGCCAGCAGCAACACAGGGTCCAACGAGCAGTACTTC.

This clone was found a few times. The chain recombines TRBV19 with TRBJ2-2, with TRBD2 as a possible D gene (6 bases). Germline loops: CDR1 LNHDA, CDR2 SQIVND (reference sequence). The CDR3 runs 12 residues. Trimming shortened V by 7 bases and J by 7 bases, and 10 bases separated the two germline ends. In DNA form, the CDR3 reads TGTGCCAGTATGGGGGGTCACGGGGAGCTGTTTTTT. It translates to CASMGGHGELFF.

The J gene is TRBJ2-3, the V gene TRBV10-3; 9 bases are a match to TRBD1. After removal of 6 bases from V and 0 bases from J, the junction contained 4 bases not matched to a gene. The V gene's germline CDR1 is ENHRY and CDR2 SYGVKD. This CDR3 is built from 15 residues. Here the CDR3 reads CAIRGTGQSTDTQYF. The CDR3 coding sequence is TGTGCCATCAGGGGGACAGGGCAGAGCACAGATACGCAGTATTTT.

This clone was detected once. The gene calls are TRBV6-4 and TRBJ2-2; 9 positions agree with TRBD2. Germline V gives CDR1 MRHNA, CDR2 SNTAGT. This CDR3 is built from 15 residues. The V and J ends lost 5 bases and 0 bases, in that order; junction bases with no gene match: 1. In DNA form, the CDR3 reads TGTGCCAGCAGTAGCGGGGGGCCGAACACCGGGGAGCTGTTTTTT. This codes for CASSSGGPNTGELFF.

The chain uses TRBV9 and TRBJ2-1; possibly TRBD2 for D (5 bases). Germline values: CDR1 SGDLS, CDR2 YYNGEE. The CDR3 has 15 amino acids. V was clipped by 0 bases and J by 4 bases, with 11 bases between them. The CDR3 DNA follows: TGTGCCAGCAGCGTAGACACTAGTTCGTACAATGAGCAGTTCTTC. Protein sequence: CASSVDTSSYNEQFF.

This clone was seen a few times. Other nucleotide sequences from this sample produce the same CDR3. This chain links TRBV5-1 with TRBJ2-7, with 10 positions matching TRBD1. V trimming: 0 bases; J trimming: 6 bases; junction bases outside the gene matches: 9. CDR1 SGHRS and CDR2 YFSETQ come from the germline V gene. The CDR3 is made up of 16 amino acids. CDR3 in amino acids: CASSLVGGQGSGEQYF. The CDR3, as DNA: TGCGCCAGCAGCTTGGTGGGGGGACAGGGGTCCGGCGAGCAGTACTTC.

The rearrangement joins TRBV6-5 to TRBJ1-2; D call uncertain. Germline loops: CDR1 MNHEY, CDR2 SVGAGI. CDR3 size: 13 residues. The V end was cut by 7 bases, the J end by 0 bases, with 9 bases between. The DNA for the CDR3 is TGTGCCAGCACCCTCTCAGCTAACTATGGCTACACCTTC. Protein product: CASTLSANYGYTF.

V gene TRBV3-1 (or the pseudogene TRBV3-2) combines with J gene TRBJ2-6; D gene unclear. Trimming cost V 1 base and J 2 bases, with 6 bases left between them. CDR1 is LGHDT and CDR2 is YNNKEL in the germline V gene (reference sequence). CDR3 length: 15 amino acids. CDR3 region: CASSQAQAGANVLTF. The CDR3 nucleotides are TGTGCCAGCAGCCAAGCGCAGGCTGGGGCCAACGTCCTGACTTTC.

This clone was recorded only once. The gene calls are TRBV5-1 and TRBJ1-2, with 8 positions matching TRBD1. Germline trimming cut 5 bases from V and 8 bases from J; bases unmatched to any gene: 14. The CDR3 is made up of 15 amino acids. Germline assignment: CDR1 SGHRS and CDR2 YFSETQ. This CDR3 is CASRAGTGDVSGYTF. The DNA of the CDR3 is TGCGCCAGCAGGGCAGGGACAGGCGATGTATCGGGCTACACCTTC.

This CDR3 reads CASRPSGGFEYF. CDR3 in DNA: TGTGCCAGCAGACCTAGCGGGGGGTTTGAGTATTTT. The V gene is TRBV11-2, the J gene TRBJ2-3; 11 nucleotides agree with TRBD2. J gave up 13 bases and V 6 bases, and 6 bases lay outside the gene matches. Germline-derived CDR1 and CDR2 are SGHAT and FQNNGV. The CDR3 contains 12 residues.

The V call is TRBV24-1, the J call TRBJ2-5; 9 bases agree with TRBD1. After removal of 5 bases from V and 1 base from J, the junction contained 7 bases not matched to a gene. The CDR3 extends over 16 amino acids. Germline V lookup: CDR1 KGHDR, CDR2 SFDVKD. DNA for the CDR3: TGTGCCACCAGTGGTCGGACAGGGGACAGCCAAGAGACCCAGTACTTC. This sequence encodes CATSGRTGDSQETQYF.

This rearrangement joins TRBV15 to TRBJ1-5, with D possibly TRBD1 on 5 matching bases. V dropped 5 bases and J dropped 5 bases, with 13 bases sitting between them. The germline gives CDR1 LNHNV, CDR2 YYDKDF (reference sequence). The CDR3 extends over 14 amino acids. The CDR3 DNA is TGTGCCACCAGCTCGCAGGGCGGTCATCAGCCCCAGCATTTT. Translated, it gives CATSSQGGHQPQHF.

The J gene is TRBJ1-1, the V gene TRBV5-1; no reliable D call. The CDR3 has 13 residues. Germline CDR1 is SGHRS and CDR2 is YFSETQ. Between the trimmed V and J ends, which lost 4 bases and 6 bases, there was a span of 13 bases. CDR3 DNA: TGCGCCAGCAGCCAATCAGGCTCCCCTGAAGCTTTCTTT. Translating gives CASSQSGSPEAFF. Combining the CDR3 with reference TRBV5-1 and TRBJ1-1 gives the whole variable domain KAGVTQTPRYLIKTRGQQVTLSCSPISGHRSVSWYQQTPGQGLQFLFEYFSETQRNKGNFPGRFSGRQFSNSRSEMNVSTLELGDSALYLCASSQSGSPEAFFGQGTRLTVV.

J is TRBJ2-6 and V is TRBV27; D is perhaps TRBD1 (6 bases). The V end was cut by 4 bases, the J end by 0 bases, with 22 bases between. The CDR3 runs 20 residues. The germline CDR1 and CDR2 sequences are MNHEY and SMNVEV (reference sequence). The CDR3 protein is CASSSDYVGQFPSGANVLTF. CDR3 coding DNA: TGTGCCAGCAGTTCCGACTACGTAGGACAGTTCCCCTCTGGGGCCAACGTCCTGACTTTC.

The CDR3 region has the DNA TGTGCCAGCCTTTATGGAGGAGGGGGGGGGACCTACGAGCAGTACTTC. It codes for CASLYGGGGGTYEQYF. The chain uses TRBV28 and TRBJ2-7; D may be TRBD2 (7 bases). CDR1 MDHEN and CDR2 SYDVKM come from the germline V gene. V lost 8 bases and J lost 2, with 22 bases in between. This CDR3 region has 16 residues.

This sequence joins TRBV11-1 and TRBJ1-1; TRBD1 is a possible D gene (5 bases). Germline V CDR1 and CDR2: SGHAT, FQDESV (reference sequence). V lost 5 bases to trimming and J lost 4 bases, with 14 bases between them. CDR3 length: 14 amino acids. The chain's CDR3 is CASSQITGPTEAFF. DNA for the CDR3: TGTGCCAGCAGCCAGATCACAGGCCCCACTGAAGCTTTCTTT.

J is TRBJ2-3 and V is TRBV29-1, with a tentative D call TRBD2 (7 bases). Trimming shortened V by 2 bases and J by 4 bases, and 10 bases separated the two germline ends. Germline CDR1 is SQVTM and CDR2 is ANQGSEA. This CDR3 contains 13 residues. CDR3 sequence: CSVERGGADTQYF. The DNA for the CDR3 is TGCAGCGTTGAAAGGGGGGGTGCAGATACGCAGTATTTT.

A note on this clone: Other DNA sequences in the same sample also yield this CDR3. DNA of the CDR3: TGTGCCAGCAGCCAAGCGGGGGGCAGCACAGATACGCAGTATTTT. The encoded protein is CASSQAGGSTDTQYF. V is TRBV7-3 and J is TRBJ2-3, with 9 bases lining up with TRBD2. The CDR3 spans 15 residues. CDR1 and CDR2 (germline): SGHTA, FQGTGA. V shed 5 bases, J shed 0 bases, and the junction held 3 bases outside the gene matches. Using reference TRBV7-3 and TRBJ2-3 for the parts outside the CDR3, the full variable domain is GAGVSQTPSNKVTEKGKYVELRCDPISGHTALYWYRQSLGQGPEFLIYFQGTGAADDSGLPNDRFFAVRPEGSVSTLKIQRTERGDSAVYLCASSQAGGSTDTQYFGPGTRLTVL.

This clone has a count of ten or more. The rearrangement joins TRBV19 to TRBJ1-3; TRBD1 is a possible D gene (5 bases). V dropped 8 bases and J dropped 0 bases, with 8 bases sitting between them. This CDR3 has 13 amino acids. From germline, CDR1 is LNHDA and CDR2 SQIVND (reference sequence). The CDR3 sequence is CASQDSSGNTIYF. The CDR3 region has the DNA TGTGCCAGTCAAGACAGCTCTGGAAACACCATATATTTT. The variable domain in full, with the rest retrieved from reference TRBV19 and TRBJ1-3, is DGGITQSPKYLFRKEGQNVTLSCEQNLNHDAMYWYRQDPGQGLRLIYYSQIVNDFQKGDIAEGYSVSREKKESFPLTVTSAQKNPTAFYLCASQDSSGNTIYFGEGSWLTVV.